This entry lists 16 T cell receptor beta chains sequenced from one sample in a study of blood T cells in healthy people across ages. Sample-barcoded 5' priming and a J-beta primer mix drove a second PCR of about 7 to 11 cycles. One entry per CDR3 protein results from TCRdb running MiXCR on the 5' RACE reads. The repertoire consists of about 1 million distinct CDR3 sequences, with under 55% occurring once and the leading ten covering about 20%. The sample was blood. Receptors originate from a woman between 55 and 75 years old in good health.

V usage is TRBV7-3 and J usage is TRBJ2-1; 8 bases align to TRBD2. V trimming: 4 bases; J trimming: 7 bases; junction bases outside the gene matches: 9. Per the germline V gene, CDR1 is SGHTA and CDR2 is FQGTGA. This CDR3 spans 15 amino acids. DNA of the CDR3: TGTGCCAGCAGCTCTCGGGGTAGCGGGATAAATGAGCAGTTCTTC. Translating gives CASSSRGSGINEQFF.

This clonotype appeared a few times. The chain employs TRBV5-5 and TRBJ1-2; TRBD1 agrees at 8 bases. This CDR3 is built from 14 residues. Trimming took 3 bases from V and 3 from J; bases not matched to a gene: 4. The V gene's germline CDR1 is SGHKS and CDR2 YYEKEE (reference sequence). The CDR3 DNA is TGTGCCAGCAGCTCAAGGACAGGGCACTATGGCTACACCTTC. It yields the protein CASSSRTGHYGYTF.

The CDR3 DNA is TGTGCCAGCAGCGTAGAAGGGTCCGTAACCGGGGAGCTGTTTTTT. Translation gives CASSVEGSVTGELFF. The chain joins TRBV9 to TRBJ2-2, with unresolved D. Trimming left V 0 bases short and J 5 bases short, with 11 bases between. Germline-derived CDR1 and CDR2 are SGDLS and YYNGEE. CDR3 length: 15 amino acids.

This clonotype was recorded a few times. This chain joins TRBV20-1 and TRBJ2-3, with 7 bases aligning to TRBD2. The CDR3 runs 14 residues. V lost 5 bases to trimming and J lost 2 bases; unmatched junction nucleotides: 7. CDR1 is DFQATT and CDR2 is SNEGSKA in the germline V gene (reference sequence). In DNA, the CDR3 is TGCAGTGCTCTTAGCGGGCGTTTCACAGATACGCAGTATTTT. This translates into CSALSGRFTDTQYF.

A few counts support this clonotype. The genes are TRBV28 and TRBJ1-2; D may be TRBD1 (6 bases). Deletions cut 6 bases from V and 8 bases from J, with 19 bases between. Per the germline V gene, CDR1 is MDHEN and CDR2 is SYDVKM. The CDR3 runs to 14 residues. The CDR3 region has the DNA TGTGCCAGCAGCCCTAGCCGACAGGCAAGCGGCTACACCTTC. This codes for CASSPSRQASGYTF.

This clonotype has more than one count but fewer than ten. The chain combines TRBV11-2 with TRBJ2-1; no definite D call. The V end lost 2 bases, the J end lost 5 bases, and 13 bases lay between the germline ends. The CDR3 runs to 15 residues. CDR1 is SGHAT, CDR2 FQNNGV, per germline. CDR3 bases: TGTGCCAGCAGCTTATCTATTGAGACCGACAATGAGCAGTTCTTC. Protein: CASSLSIETDNEQFF.

The V gene is TRBV20-1, the J gene TRBJ2-1; TRBD2 matches at 10 bases. Germline trimming cut 1 base from V and 6 bases from J; bases unmatched to any gene: 3. Germline CDR1 reads DFQATT; CDR2 reads SNEGSKA (reference sequence). CDR3 length: 14 residues. The CDR3 loop reads CSARVPSGSNEQFF. CDR3 DNA: TGCAGTGCTAGAGTGCCTAGCGGGAGCAATGAGCAGTTCTTC.

CDR3: CASNTQGHNYGYTF. As DNA, the CDR3 is TGTGCCAGCAACACCCAGGGCCACAACTATGGCTACACCTTC. The chain recombines TRBV6-5 with TRBJ1-2, with a possible D match to TRBD1 (5 bases). Deletions cut 7 bases from V and 2 bases from J, with 14 bases between. The V gene's germline CDR1 is MNHEY and CDR2 SVGAGI. The CDR3 covers 14 residues.

A single count supports this clonotype. V gene TRBV10-2 combines with J gene TRBJ2-1; a weak D match, TRBD2 (6 bases). The V gene lost 0 bases and the J gene lost 9 bases, with 24 bases spanning the gap. Germline CDR1 WSHSY, CDR2 SAAADI. This CDR3 spans 18 amino acids. The CDR3 nucleotides are TGCGCCAGCAGTGAGTCTCGATCGCGGACTCGCGGGACCGTTGAGCAGTTCTTC. Protein: CASSESRSRTRGTVEQFF.

This clonotype was picked up a small number of times. The rearrangement links TRBV7-6 to TRBJ2-7; the D gene is possibly TRBD1 (6 bases). V dropped 1 base and J dropped 5 bases, with 15 bases sitting between them. CDR1 is SGHVS, CDR2 FNYEAQ, per germline. CDR3 length equals 15 residues. CDR3: CASSLERGRGHEQYF. The CDR3 region has the DNA TGTGCCAGCAGCTTAGAAAGGGGCAGGGGCCACGAGCAGTACTTC. The complete variable domain, with remaining parts taken from reference TRBV7-6 and TRBJ2-7, reads GAGVSQSPRYKVTKRGQDVALRCDPISGHVSLYWYRQALGQGPEFLTYFNYEAQQDKSGLPNDRFSAERPEGSISTLTIQRTEQRDSAMYRCASSLERGRGHEQYFGPGTRLTVT.

This clonotype appeared a few times. The chain employs TRBV5-1 and TRBJ2-4; D possibly matches TRBD1 or TRBD2 (5 bases each). CDR1 and CDR2 from the germline V gene are SGHRS and YFSETQ. The CDR3 covers 14 residues. V was pared by 4 bases and J by 8 bases, with 16 bases between. CDR3 DNA: TGCGCCAGCAGCACCCGACCGGGGCTGTACATTCAGTACTTC. Protein product: CASSTRPGLYIQYF. Full variable domain (missing parts from reference TRBV5-1 and TRBJ2-4): KAGVTQTPRYLIKTRGQQVTLSCSPISGHRSVSWYQQTPGQGLQFLFEYFSETQRNKGNFPGRFSGRQFSNSRSEMNVSTLELGDSALYLCASSTRPGLYIQYFGAGTRLSVL.

J is TRBJ2-7 and V is TRBV5-1, with 7 bases fitting TRBD2. Germline loops: CDR1 SGHRS, CDR2 YFSETQ. V trimming: 4 bases; J trimming: 7 bases; junction bases outside the gene matches: 8. The CDR3 length is 13 residues. The CDR3 nucleotides read TGCGCCAGCAGCCCCGGGACTACTTGGGAGCAGTACTTC. Translated: CASSPGTTWEQYF.

This clonotype came up a few times. CDR3 amino acids: CSVEAPGTHEQYF. The CDR3 DNA sequence: TGCAGCGTTGAAGCCCCAGGAACCCACGAGCAGTACTTC. The rearrangement links TRBV29-1 to TRBJ2-7; D is unclear. Germline assignment: CDR1 SQVTM and CDR2 ANQGSEA. Trimming shortened V by 1 base and J by 5 bases, and 12 bases separated the two germline ends. This CDR3 has 13 amino acids.

The chain is built from TRBV28 and TRBJ1-2; D possibly corresponds to TRBD1 (6 bases). V was trimmed by 5 bases and J by 4 bases, leaving 14 bases between them. Looked up from germline, CDR1 is MDHEN and CDR2 is SYDVKM. The CDR3 is 14 residues long. CDR3 protein: CASSTTGEVYGYTF. The CDR3, as DNA: TGTGCCAGCAGTACGACAGGAGAGGTCTATGGCTACACCTTC.

A few counts support this clonotype. The chain couples TRBV12-3 or TRBV12-4 to TRBJ1-2; a possible D gene is TRBD1 (5 bases). V lost 6 bases and J lost 6, with 17 bases in between. This CDR3 comprises 14 residues. CDR3 residues: CASSPDRGVNGYTF. Written as DNA, the CDR3 is TGTGCCAGCAGCCCTGACAGAGGGGTAAATGGCTACACCTTC.

In its sample, this clonotype was seen a few times. The V gene is TRBV11-2, the J gene TRBJ2-4, with D perhaps matching TRBD1 or TRBD2 (5 bases each). This CDR3 has 15 amino acids. V lost 1 base and J lost 12, with 19 bases in between. Germline CDR1 is SGHAT and CDR2 is FQNNGV. CDR3 sequence reads: CASSLVSLQGEAQYF. DNA of the CDR3: TGTGCCAGCAGCTTAGTTTCCCTGCAGGGAGAGGCTCAGTACTTC.